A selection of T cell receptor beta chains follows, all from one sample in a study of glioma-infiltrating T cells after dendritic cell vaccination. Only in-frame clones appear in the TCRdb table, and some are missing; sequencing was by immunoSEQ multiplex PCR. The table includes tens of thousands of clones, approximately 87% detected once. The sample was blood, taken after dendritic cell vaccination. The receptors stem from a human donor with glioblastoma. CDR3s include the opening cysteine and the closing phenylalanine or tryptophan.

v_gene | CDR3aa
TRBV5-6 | CASSLDPSRGTNYGYTF
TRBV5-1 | CASSLVTLNTEAFF
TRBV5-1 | CASTKVGAPGNTIYF
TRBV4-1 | CASSQGQFKNIQYF
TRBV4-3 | CASSQAEVGAVGYTF
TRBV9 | CASSVQVSGANVLTF
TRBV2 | CASRDGLLSQHF
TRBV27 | CASSPTGTHNYGYTF
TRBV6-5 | CASSYSATGFYGYTF
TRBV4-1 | CASSQDPGQGALYGYTF
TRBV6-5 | CASSYSYNSPLHF
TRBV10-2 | CASGTGGGAPYEQYF
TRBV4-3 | CASSQRAPGGSSPLHF
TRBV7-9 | CASSSTRVTRLETQYF
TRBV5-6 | CASSRDYADFTGELFF
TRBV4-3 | CASSQATVNPSNYGYTF
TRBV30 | CAWSYTNYGYTF
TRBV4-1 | CASSQVGGSYNSPLHF
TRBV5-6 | CASRSLSSYEQYF
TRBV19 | CASSLGRASGGNTIYF
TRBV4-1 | CASSQGANQPQHF
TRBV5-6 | CASSLLSINTGELFF
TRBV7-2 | CASSFDRDQGYTF
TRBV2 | CASRKTSGRNTGELFF
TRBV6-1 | CASTSSAPTNEQYF
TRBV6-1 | CASSGTGENQPQHF
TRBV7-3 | CASSQVSDTEAFF
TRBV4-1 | CASSQDYVRTGGQRNTEAFF
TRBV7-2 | CASSLRVRAGAFF
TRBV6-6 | CASSGTVQPQHF
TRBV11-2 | CASSRPGQLYEQYF
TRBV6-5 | CASSYRRDNYEQYF
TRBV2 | CASSGSGGTNTGELFF